The 3 T cell receptor beta chains reported below all come from one sample, sequenced in a study of prognosis after radiotherapy for stage I lung cancer. Starting from genomic DNA, TCR beta CDR3 was amplified through two-round multiplex PCR. First-round PCR, the initial amplification, used primers specific to each TRBV and TRBJ gene. Each CDR3 protein is one row after TCRdb ran MiXCR on the multiplex PCR reads. The sample yields 20,000 to 25,000 distinct CDR3 sequences, less than 50% seen once. Sequencing was performed on PBMCs, taken before or after stereotactic body radiation therapy (not recorded which). The receptors here all came from a donor aged 50 or older with non-small cell lung cancer.

This clonotype turned up a few times. This sequence joins TRBV20-1 and TRBJ2-7, with D perhaps TRBD2 (6 bases). The CDR3 runs 13 residues. Germline-derived CDR1 and CDR2 are DFQATT and SNEGSKA (reference sequence). V was trimmed by 2 bases and J by 3 bases, leaving 11 bases between them. CDR3 sequence: CSARSTSSYEQYF. The CDR3 DNA reads TGCAGTGCTAGATCGACTAGTAGCTACGAGCAGTACTTC.

The V call is TRBV6-7, the J call TRBJ1-6; 9 nucleotides match TRBD1. TRBV6-7 is an ORF, with its function uncertain. This CDR3 region has 15 residues. Germline trimming cut 5 bases from V and 10 bases from J; bases unmatched to any gene: 9. CDR3 in DNA: TGTGCCAGCAGTGAAACGGGACAGGGTAGCTCACCCCTCCACTTT. Residues: CASSETGQGSSPLHF.

This clonotype was detected ten times or more. The V call is TRBV19, the J call TRBJ2-7; TRBD1 agrees at 9 bases. After removal of 5 bases from V and 5 bases from J, the junction contained 7 bases not matched to a gene. Germline V gene lookup returns CDR1 LNHDA and CDR2 SQIVND (reference sequence). The CDR3 is made up of 14 amino acids. CDR3 in amino acids: CASSPRDREDEQYF. Here the CDR3 DNA reads TGTGCCAGTAGTCCCCGGGACAGGGAGGACGAGCAGTACTTC.